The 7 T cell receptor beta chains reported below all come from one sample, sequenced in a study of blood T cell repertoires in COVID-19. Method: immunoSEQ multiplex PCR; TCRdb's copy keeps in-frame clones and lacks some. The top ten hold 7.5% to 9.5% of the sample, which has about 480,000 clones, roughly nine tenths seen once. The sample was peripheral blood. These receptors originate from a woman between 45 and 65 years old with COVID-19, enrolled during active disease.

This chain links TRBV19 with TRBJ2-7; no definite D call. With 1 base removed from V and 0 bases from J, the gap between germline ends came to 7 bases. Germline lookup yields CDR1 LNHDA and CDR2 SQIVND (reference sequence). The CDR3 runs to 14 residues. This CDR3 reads CASSIGGSSYEQYF. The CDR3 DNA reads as TGTGCCAGTAGTATAGGCGGCAGCTCCTACGAGCAGTACTTC.

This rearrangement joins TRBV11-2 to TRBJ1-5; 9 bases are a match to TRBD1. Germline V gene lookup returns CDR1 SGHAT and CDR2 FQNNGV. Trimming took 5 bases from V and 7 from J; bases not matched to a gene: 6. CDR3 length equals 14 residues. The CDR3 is CASSVDRGGQPQHF. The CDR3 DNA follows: TGTGCCAGCAGCGTGGACAGGGGAGGCCAGCCCCAGCATTTT.

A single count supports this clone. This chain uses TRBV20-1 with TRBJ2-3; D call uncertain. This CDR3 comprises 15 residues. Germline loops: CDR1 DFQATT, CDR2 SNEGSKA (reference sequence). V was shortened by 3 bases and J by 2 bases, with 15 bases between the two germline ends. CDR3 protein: CSASVPQATTDTQYF. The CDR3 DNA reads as TGCAGTGCTAGTGTCCCCCAGGCAACCACAGATACGCAGTATTTT.

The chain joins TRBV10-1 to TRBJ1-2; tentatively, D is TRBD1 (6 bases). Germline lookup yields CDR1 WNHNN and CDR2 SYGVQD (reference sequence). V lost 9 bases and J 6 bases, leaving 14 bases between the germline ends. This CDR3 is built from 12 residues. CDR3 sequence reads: CASQQGQDGYTF. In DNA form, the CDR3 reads TGCGCCAGTCAACAGGGTCAGGATGGCTACACCTTC.

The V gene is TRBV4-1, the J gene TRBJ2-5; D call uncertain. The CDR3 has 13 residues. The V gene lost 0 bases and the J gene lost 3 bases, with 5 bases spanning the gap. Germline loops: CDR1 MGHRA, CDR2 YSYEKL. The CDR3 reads CASSQDGEETQYF. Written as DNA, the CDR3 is TGCGCCAGCAGCCAAGACGGTGAAGAGACCCAGTACTTC.

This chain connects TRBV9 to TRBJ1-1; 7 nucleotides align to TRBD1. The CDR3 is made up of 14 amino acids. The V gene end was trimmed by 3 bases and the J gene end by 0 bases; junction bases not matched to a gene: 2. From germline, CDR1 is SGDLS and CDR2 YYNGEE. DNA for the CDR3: TGTGCCAGCAGCGGACAGGGCCTGAACACTGAAGCTTTCTTT. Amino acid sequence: CASSGQGLNTEAFF.

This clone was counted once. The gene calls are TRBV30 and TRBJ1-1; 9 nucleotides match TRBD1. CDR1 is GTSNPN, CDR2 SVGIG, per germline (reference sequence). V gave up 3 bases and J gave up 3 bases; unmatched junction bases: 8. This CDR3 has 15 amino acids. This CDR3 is CAWSPGQGSDTEAFF. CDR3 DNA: TGTGCCTGGAGCCCCGGACAGGGGTCGGACACTGAAGCTTTCTTT.